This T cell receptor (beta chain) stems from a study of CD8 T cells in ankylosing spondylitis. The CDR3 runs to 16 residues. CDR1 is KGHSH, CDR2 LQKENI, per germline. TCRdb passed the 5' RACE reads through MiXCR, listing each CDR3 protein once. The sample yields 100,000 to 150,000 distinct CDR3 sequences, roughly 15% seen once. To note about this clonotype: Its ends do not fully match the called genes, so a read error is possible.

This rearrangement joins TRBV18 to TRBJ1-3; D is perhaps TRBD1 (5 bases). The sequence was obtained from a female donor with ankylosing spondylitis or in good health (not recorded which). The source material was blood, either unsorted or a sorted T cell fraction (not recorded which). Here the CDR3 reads CASSPLEGNDGHTIYF. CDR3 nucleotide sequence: TGTGCCAGCTCACCACTCGAGGGGAATGATGGACACACCATATATTTT.